In this sample, the clone carrying this TCR beta chain turned up a few times. The data were obtained in a study of blood T cell repertoires in COVID-19. Study-wide context: PBMCs, B-cell-depleted T cells, or T cells were the source of the cDNA or gDNA that made up the material.

V dropped 4 bases and J dropped 0; count of bases not matched to a gene: 12. This CDR3 comprises 19 residues. The germline V gene has CDR1 SGDLS and CDR2 YYNGEE. As handled by the study authors: By means of reference gene primer amplification, nucleated cell counts were estimated. The assay was immunoSEQ multiplex PCR, and TCRdb's table has in-frame clones only and misses some. Clone size and V and J calls were adopted from that table, with D and trimming inferred from the DNA. The table records 240,000 or so clones, approximately 83% of them present only once. Across roughly 25 US areas, participants ranged in age from about 18 to 90 years.

The gene calls are TRBV9 and TRBJ2-6; 8 bases align to TRBD2. The sequencing input was PBMCs or T cells enriched from blood (not recorded which). The TCR sequence derives from a woman aged 40-49 years with acute COVID-19. Here the CDR3 DNA reads TGTGCCAGCAGCACTCGACTAGCGTCGCGGAGCTCTGGGGCCAACGTCCTGACTTTC. Amino acids: CASSTRLASRSSGANVLTF.